The 4 T cell receptor beta chains below all came from one sample that was sequenced in a study of cytomegalovirus exposure and HLA in healthy donors. Researchers ran the PCR with 60 Vbeta and 13 Jbeta primers. The repertoire was sequenced with immunoSEQ multiplex PCR; TCRdb's copy has only in-frame clones and lacks some. The sample has about 150,000 clones; more than 70% are singletons. The sample comprised PBMCs. These TCRs come from a woman between 35 and 50 years old in good health and CMV-seropositive.

This clone was seen just once. The chain combines TRBV5-5 with TRBJ2-1, with D possibly being TRBD2 (6 bases). From germline, CDR1 is SGHKS and CDR2 YYEKEE (reference sequence). This CDR3 has 16 residues. V lost 0 bases and J 4 bases, leaving 14 bases between the germline ends. The CDR3, as DNA: TGTGCCAGCAGCTTGGTTTCGGGAGATGTGTACAATGAGCAGTTCTTC. Amino acids: CASSLVSGDVYNEQFF.

This rearrangement joins TRBV18 to TRBJ2-6, with no clear D. The CDR3 is made up of 16 amino acids. Trimming cost V 4 bases and J 0 bases, with 10 bases left between them. Germline assignment: CDR1 KGHSH and CDR2 LQKENI. Here the CDR3 reads CASSLNAYSGANVLTF. In DNA form, the CDR3 reads TGTGCCAGCTCACTCAACGCCTACTCTGGGGCCAACGTCCTGACTTTC.

The chain uses TRBV18 and TRBJ2-3; no clear D. This CDR3 has 15 residues. Germline V gene sequence: CDR1 KGHSH, CDR2 LQKENI. Deletions cut 0 bases from V and 3 bases from J, with 10 bases between. CDR3: CASSPPLMITDTQYF. The CDR3 bases are TGTGCCAGCTCACCACCCCTAATGATAACAGATACGCAGTATTTT. The entire variable domain, with the rest obtained from reference TRBV18 and TRBJ2-3, is as follows: NAGVMQNPRHLVRRRGQEARLRCSPMKGHSHVYWYRQLPEEGLKFMVYLQKENIIDESGMPKERFSAEFPKEGPSILRIQQVVRGDSAAYFCASSPPLMITDTQYFGPGTRLTVL.

This chain links TRBV10-3 with TRBJ2-7, with 8 bases fitting TRBD1. V shed 4 bases and J 5 bases; nucleotides not matched to a gene: 10. This CDR3 has 15 residues. From germline, CDR1 is ENHRY and CDR2 SYGVKD. CDR3 nucleotide sequence: TGTGCCATCAGTGGGGAGTTAAGGACAGGGAACGAGCAGTACTTC. Translation: CAISGELRTGNEQYF.